Listed below are T cell receptor beta chains from one sample, sequenced in a study of cytomegalovirus exposure and HLA in healthy donors. Assay: immunoSEQ multiplex PCR; the TCRdb copy retains only in-frame clones and omits some. The repertoire holds 150,000 to 200,000 clones, with 60% to 85% as singletons. The sequencing input was PBMCs. These receptors came from a woman aged 45-65 years in good health and CMV-seropositive. Both conserved end residues are part of each CDR3. The D gene is left open where the match is weak. Part of the rows lack a size; the others show once, few, many or a class for expanded clones.

v_gene,j_gene,len,abundance,d_gene,CDR3nt,CDR3aa
TRBV5-1,TRBJ2-1,16,-,TRBD1,TGCGCCAGCAGCTTGTCCAGACAGGGGGTAGGTGGTGAGCAGTTCTTC,CASSLSRQGVGGEQFF
TRBV6-6,TRBJ2-3,15,-,TRBD1,TGTGCCAGCAGTTACGACAGGGTCAGCACAGATACGCAGTATTTT,CASSYDRVSTDTQYF
TRBV28,TRBJ2-3,15,-,-,TGTGCCAGCAGTTTACCCGGCGGGGCCACAGATACGCAGTATTTT,CASSLPGGATDTQYF
TRBV28,TRBJ2-1,16,-,TRBD2,TGTGCCAGCAGTGATCCTAGCGGGAGGGCCATCAATGAGCAGTTCTTC,CASSDPSGRAINEQFF
TRBV4-2,TRBJ2-7,16,-,-,TGTGCCAGCAGCCAAGAAATAAGACAGGTGGCCTACGAGCAGTACTTC,CASSQEIRQVAYEQYF
TRBV19,TRBJ2-3,16,-,TRBD2,TGTGCCAGTAGTACCATGGCGGGAGGGGTCACAGATACGCAGTATTTT,CASSTMAGGVTDTQYF
TRBV2,TRBJ1-1,13,-,-,TGTGCCAGCAGCCCGCGGACAGTCGCTGAAGCTTTCTTT,CASSPRTVAEAFF
TRBV7-2,TRBJ2-7,14,-,TRBD1,TGTGCCAGCAGCAAACGGACAGGCAACTACGAGCAGTACTTC,CASSKRTGNYEQYF
TRBV30,TRBJ1-6,14,-,-,TGTGCCTGGAGTCCCCTCCGGGCGGGTTCACCCCTCCACTTT,CAWSPLRAGSPLHF
TRBV4-1,TRBJ1-2,15,-,-,TGCGCCAGCAGCCGGGGAGCCCGAGCCTTCTATGGCTACACCTTC,CASSRGARAFYGYTF
TRBV7-2,TRBJ2-2,12,few,-,TGTGCCAGCAGCTTGGCTGGCGGGGAGCTGTTTTTT,CASSLAGGELFF
TRBV2,TRBJ1-2,14,-,TRBD1,TGTGCCAGCAGTGGGCGACAGGGGGCGCGAGGCTACACCTTC,CASSGRQGARGYTF
TRBV2,TRBJ2-7,18,once,TRBD2,TGTGCCAGCAGTGAATCCCCGCTAATGACTAGCGGGAGTCTCGAGCAGTACTTC,CASSESPLMTSGSLEQYF
TRBV9,TRBJ2-3,14,few,-,TGTGCCAGCAGCATCCGACATCACACAGATACGCAGTATTTT,CASSIRHHTDTQYF
TRBV6-1,TRBJ2-7,15,once,-,TGTGCCAGCAGCCCCCCGGGGGTCCCCCCCTACGAGCAGTACTTC,CASSPPGVPPYEQYF
TRBV15,TRBJ1-6,17,-,-,TGTGCCACCAGCCCTCGGGGAGGGGCCACCTATAATTCACCCCTCCACTTT,CATSPRGGATYNSPLHF
TRBV2,TRBJ1-5,14,-,TRBD1,TGTGCCAGCAGTGAAGGACAGGGGGAGCAGCCCCAGCATTTT,CASSEGQGEQPQHF